The rows below give T cell receptor beta chains drawn from one sample of a study of blood T cell repertoires in COVID-19. TCRdb keeps only in-frame clones here, not all; method: immunoSEQ multiplex PCR. The repertoire holds approximately 160,000 clones, with 80% as singletons. Sequences were obtained from PBMCs or T cells enriched from blood (not recorded which). Every receptor here comes from a middle-aged man who had recovered from COVID-19. Each CDR3 is given with its conserved first and last residue. Each record gives: V gene, clone size, D gene, J gene, CDR3 protein, CDR3 DNA. The D gene is left open where the match is weak. Clone size appears in some rows only: once, few, many, or a class for an expanded clone.

V gene: TRBV2; clone size: -; D gene: TRBD1; J gene: TRBJ1-2; CDR3 protein: CASRRDRSNYGYTF; CDR3 DNA: TGTGCCAGCAGACGGGACAGGAGCAACTATGGCTACACCTTC
V gene: TRBV2; clone size: -; D gene: -; J gene: TRBJ1-5; CDR3 protein: CASSPPGKPQHF; CDR3 DNA: TGTGCCAGCAGTCCCCCAGGGAAGCCCCAGCATTTT
V gene: TRBV2; clone size: once; D gene: -; J gene: TRBJ1-2; CDR3 protein: CASRTGTKMNYGYTF; CDR3 DNA: TGTGCCAGCAGAACCGGGACAAAGATGAACTATGGCTACACCTTC
V gene: TRBV9; clone size: once; D gene: TRBD2; J gene: TRBJ2-5; CDR3 protein: CASSVVSGGYGETQYF; CDR3 DNA: TGTGCCAGCAGCGTAGTGAGCGGGGGCTACGGGGAGACCCAGTACTTC
V gene: TRBV9; clone size: -; D gene: TRBD2; J gene: TRBJ2-1; CDR3 protein: CASSGKRTLAGGSYNEQFF; CDR3 DNA: TGTGCCAGCAGCGGCAAGCGTACCCTAGCGGGGGGCTCCTACAATGAGCAGTTCTTC
V gene: TRBV27; clone size: -; D gene: TRBD1; J gene: TRBJ1-2; CDR3 protein: CASGLTGGYGYTF; CDR3 DNA: TGTGCCAGCGGATTGACAGGGGGCTATGGCTACACCTTC
V gene: TRBV5-4; clone size: -; D gene: TRBD1; J gene: TRBJ1-2; CDR3 protein: CASSYGQGSYGYTF; CDR3 DNA: TGTGCCAGCAGCTATGGACAGGGGAGCTATGGCTACACCTTC
V gene: TRBV6-5; clone size: -; D gene: TRBD1; J gene: TRBJ1-5; CDR3 protein: CASSTTGDQPQHF; CDR3 DNA: TGTGCCAGCAGTACAACAGGGGATCAGCCCCAGCATTTT
V gene: TRBV7-6; clone size: -; D gene: -; J gene: TRBJ1-4; CDR3 protein: CASSINTGTSREKLFF; CDR3 DNA: TGTGCCAGCAGCATTAACACAGGGACGTCAAGGGAAAAACTGTTTTTT
V gene: TRBV5-1; clone size: once; D gene: -; J gene: TRBJ1-2; CDR3 protein: CASSWDTPNYGYTF; CDR3 DNA: TGCGCCAGCAGCTGGGACACTCCTAACTATGGCTACACCTTC
V gene: TRBV7-3; clone size: -; D gene: -; J gene: TRBJ1-1; CDR3 protein: CASSPNRGSEAFF; CDR3 DNA: TGTGCCAGCAGCCCCAATCGGGGAAGTGAAGCTTTCTTT
V gene: TRBV14; clone size: -; D gene: -; J gene: TRBJ2-4; CDR3 protein: CASSQTGNIQYF; CDR3 DNA: TGTGCCAGCAGCCAAACAGGGAACATTCAGTACTTC
V gene: TRBV3-1/TRBV3-2; clone size: -; D gene: TRBD1; J gene: TRBJ2-4; CDR3 protein: CASSQATRGRAGRYIQYF; CDR3 DNA: TGTGCCAGCAGCCAAGCCACCAGGGGGCGTGCGGGGAGGTACATTCAGTACTTC
V gene: TRBV30; clone size: -; D gene: -; J gene: TRBJ2-1; CDR3 protein: CAWSRQVNEQFF; CDR3 DNA: TGTGCCTGGAGTCGACAGGTCAATGAGCAGTTCTTC
V gene: TRBV7-6; clone size: few; D gene: -; J gene: TRBJ1-4; CDR3 protein: CASSVGEKLFF; CDR3 DNA: TGTGCCAGCTCCGTGGGCGAAAAACTGTTTTTT
V gene: TRBV30; clone size: -; D gene: -; J gene: TRBJ1-6; CDR3 protein: CAWRIGLGNSPLHF; CDR3 DNA: TGTGCCTGGAGAATAGGCCTAGGTAATTCACCCCTCCACTTT
V gene: TRBV11-2; clone size: -; D gene: TRBD1; J gene: TRBJ1-2; CDR3 protein: CASSLGTGDGYTF; CDR3 DNA: TGTGCCAGCAGCTTAGGGACAGGGGATGGCTACACCTTC
V gene: TRBV7-8; clone size: -; D gene: TRBD2; J gene: TRBJ2-3; CDR3 protein: CASSLGYRLAGGRTDTQYF; CDR3 DNA: TGTGCCAGCAGCTTGGGATACAGACTAGCGGGGGGGCGCACAGATACGCAGTATTTT
V gene: TRBV19; clone size: few; D gene: -; J gene: TRBJ1-3; CDR3 protein: CASKETGSSGNTIYF; CDR3 DNA: TGTGCCAGTAAAGAAACAGGGAGCTCTGGAAACACCATATATTTT
V gene: TRBV6-5; clone size: -; D gene: -; J gene: TRBJ2-3; CDR3 protein: CASSLLRSSDTQYF; CDR3 DNA: TGTGCCAGCAGTCTACTTCGGTCAAGCGATACGCAGTATTTT
V gene: TRBV6-5; clone size: -; D gene: -; J gene: TRBJ1-1; CDR3 protein: CASSRSQGWNTEAFF; CDR3 DNA: TGTGCCAGCAGCAGATCACAGGGCTGGAACACTGAAGCTTTCTTT
V gene: TRBV6-1; clone size: -; D gene: TRBD2; J gene: TRBJ2-3; CDR3 protein: CASSEYLAGSDTQYF; CDR3 DNA: TGTGCCAGCAGTGAATACCTAGCGGGGTCAGATACGCAGTATTTT
V gene: TRBV12-3/TRBV12-4; clone size: -; D gene: -; J gene: TRBJ1-2; CDR3 protein: CASSVYYGYTF; CDR3 DNA: TGTGCCAGCAGCGTGTACTATGGCTACACCTTC
V gene: TRBV4-1; clone size: -; D gene: TRBD1; J gene: TRBJ1-1; CDR3 protein: CASSPPTGGTEAFF; CDR3 DNA: TGCGCCAGCAGCCCGCCGACAGGGGGTACTGAAGCTTTCTTT
V gene: TRBV9; clone size: once; D gene: TRBD1; J gene: TRBJ1-2; CDR3 protein: CASSRRDRDGYTF; CDR3 DNA: TGTGCCAGCAGCCGACGCGACAGGGATGGCTACACCTTC
V gene: TRBV4-1; clone size: -; D gene: -; J gene: TRBJ1-3; CDR3 protein: CASSQLGSESGNTIYF; CDR3 DNA: TGCGCCAGCAGCCAACTAGGGAGCGAATCTGGAAACACCATATATTTT
V gene: TRBV18; clone size: -; D gene: -; J gene: TRBJ2-5; CDR3 protein: CASSSGVPAPETQYF; CDR3 DNA: TGTGCCAGCTCGTCCGGGGTTCCCGCCCCAGAGACCCAGTACTTC
V gene: TRBV3-1/TRBV3-2; clone size: -; D gene: TRBD2; J gene: TRBJ2-2; CDR3 protein: CASSQDRRGGAYTGELFF; CDR3 DNA: TGTGCCAGCAGCCAAGATAGGCGCGGGGGGGCGTACACCGGGGAGCTGTTTTTT
V gene: TRBV5-1; clone size: many; D gene: -; J gene: TRBJ2-2; CDR3 protein: CASRGQLNTGELFF; CDR3 DNA: TGCGCCAGCAGGGGGCAGCTGAACACCGGGGAGCTGTTTTTT
V gene: TRBV27; clone size: -; D gene: -; J gene: TRBJ1-3; CDR3 protein: CASRGVPGNTIYF; CDR3 DNA: TGTGCCAGCAGGGGAGTACCTGGAAACACCATATATTTT
V gene: TRBV2; clone size: -; D gene: TRBD2; J gene: TRBJ2-7; CDR3 protein: CASSEWTSADEQYF; CDR3 DNA: TGTGCCAGCAGTGAGTGGACTAGTGCGGACGAGCAGTACTTC
V gene: TRBV3-1/TRBV3-2; clone size: -; D gene: -; J gene: TRBJ1-4; CDR3 protein: CASSQGQQNEKLFF; CDR3 DNA: TGTGCCAGCAGCCAAGGACAGCAAAATGAAAAACTGTTTTTT
V gene: TRBV6-5; clone size: few; D gene: -; J gene: TRBJ2-5; CDR3 protein: CASSYLSGSQETQYF; CDR3 DNA: TGTGCCAGCAGTTACTTGTCGGGATCCCAAGAGACCCAGTACTTC
V gene: TRBV19; clone size: -; D gene: TRBD1; J gene: TRBJ1-2; CDR3 protein: CASQPGQLKTNYGYTF; CDR3 DNA: TGTGCCAGCCAGCCGGGACAGCTGAAGACTAACTATGGCTACACCTTC
V gene: TRBV30; clone size: -; D gene: -; J gene: TRBJ1-2; CDR3 protein: CAWSPGGGGYGYTF; CDR3 DNA: TGTGCCTGGAGCCCGGGGGGTGGTGGCTATGGCTACACCTTC
V gene: TRBV9; clone size: -; D gene: TRBD1; J gene: TRBJ1-1; CDR3 protein: CASSVGQVNPEAFF; CDR3 DNA: TGTGCCAGCAGCGTGGGACAGGTGAACCCTGAAGCTTTCTTT
V gene: TRBV30; clone size: -; D gene: TRBD1; J gene: TRBJ1-5; CDR3 protein: CAWSVRGHGQPQHF; CDR3 DNA: TGTGCCTGGAGTGTAAGGGGGCATGGGCAGCCCCAGCATTTT
V gene: TRBV5-1; clone size: -; D gene: TRBD1; J gene: TRBJ1-4; CDR3 protein: CASSRTGGTVTNEKLFF; CDR3 DNA: TGCGCCAGCAGCAGAACAGGGGGAACGGTGACTAATGAAAAACTGTTTTTT
V gene: TRBV5-1; clone size: -; D gene: TRBD1; J gene: TRBJ2-2; CDR3 protein: CASSFETGITGELFF; CDR3 DNA: TGCGCCAGCAGCTTCGAGACAGGGATCACCGGGGAGCTGTTTTTT
V gene: TRBV28; clone size: -; D gene: TRBD1; J gene: TRBJ1-4; CDR3 protein: CASSFATGANEKLFF; CDR3 DNA: TGTGCCAGCAGTTTTGCGACAGGGGCTAATGAAAAACTGTTTTTT
V gene: TRBV6-5; clone size: -; D gene: -; J gene: TRBJ1-3; CDR3 protein: CASSYSFGEGNTIYF; CDR3 DNA: TGTGCCAGCAGTTACTCGTTCGGGGAGGGAAACACCATATATTTT
V gene: TRBV5-4; clone size: -; D gene: TRBD1; J gene: TRBJ2-5; CDR3 protein: CASSRTGGQETQYF; CDR3 DNA: TGTGCCAGCAGCCGAACAGGGGGTCAGGAGACCCAGTACTTC
V gene: TRBV3-1/TRBV3-2; clone size: -; D gene: TRBD2; J gene: TRBJ2-5; CDR3 protein: CASSPGLAGGQETQYF; CDR3 DNA: TGTGCCAGCAGCCCAGGACTAGCGGGTGGGCAAGAGACCCAGTACTTC
V gene: TRBV19; clone size: -; D gene: -; J gene: TRBJ1-4; CDR3 protein: CASSIGQRGNEKLFF; CDR3 DNA: TGTGCCAGTAGTATAGGACAGCGGGGAAATGAAAAACTGTTTTTT
V gene: TRBV30; clone size: -; D gene: TRBD1; J gene: TRBJ1-1; CDR3 protein: CAWSVGTANTEAFF; CDR3 DNA: TGTGCCTGGAGTGTAGGGACAGCGAACACTGAAGCTTTCTTT
V gene: TRBV30; clone size: -; D gene: -; J gene: TRBJ2-7; CDR3 protein: CAWSVGGAEQYF; CDR3 DNA: TGTGCCTGGAGTGTGGGGGGGGCCGAGCAGTACTTC
V gene: TRBV7-3; clone size: -; D gene: -; J gene: TRBJ1-1; CDR3 protein: CASSTQGWGTEAFF; CDR3 DNA: TGTGCCAGCAGCACTCAGGGTTGGGGCACTGAAGCTTTCTTT
V gene: TRBV5-1; clone size: few; D gene: TRBD1; J gene: TRBJ2-7; CDR3 protein: CASSIGTGGTYEQYF; CDR3 DNA: TGCGCCAGCAGCATCGGGACAGGCGGCACCTACGAGCAGTACTTC
V gene: TRBV10-3; clone size: -; D gene: TRBD1; J gene: TRBJ2-7; CDR3 protein: CAISLGTGSYEQYF; CDR3 DNA: TGTGCCATCAGCCTCGGGACAGGGTCCTACGAGCAGTACTTC
V gene: TRBV30; clone size: -; D gene: -; J gene: TRBJ1-3; CDR3 protein: CAWWRPGNTIYF; CDR3 DNA: TGTGCCTGGTGGAGACCGGGAAACACCATATATTTT
V gene: TRBV12-1; clone size: -; D gene: -; J gene: TRBJ1-1; CDR3 protein: CASSSERQGVGMNTEAFF; CDR3 DNA: TGTGCCAGCAGCTCCGAACGACAGGGGGTGGGGATGAACACTGAAGCTTTCTTT
V gene: TRBV13; clone size: -; D gene: TRBD2; J gene: TRBJ2-2; CDR3 protein: CASSLGSGVSTGELFF; CDR3 DNA: TGTGCCAGCAGCTTGGGGAGCGGGGTATCCACCGGGGAGCTGTTTTTT
V gene: TRBV30; clone size: -; D gene: -; J gene: TRBJ1-2; CDR3 protein: CAGGDSLYGYTF; CDR3 DNA: TGTGCCGGGGGGGACTCCCTCTATGGCTACACCTTC
V gene: TRBV2; clone size: -; D gene: -; J gene: TRBJ1-6; CDR3 protein: CASSERDTYSPLHF; CDR3 DNA: TGTGCCAGCAGTGAACGGGACACTTATTCACCCCTCCACTTT
V gene: TRBV5-1; clone size: -; D gene: -; J gene: TRBJ1-4; CDR3 protein: CASSAPDAQGGQKLFF; CDR3 DNA: TGCGCCAGCAGCGCCCCAGATGCACAGGGTGGGCAGAAACTGTTTTTT
V gene: TRBV7-9; clone size: -; D gene: TRBD1; J gene: TRBJ1-3; CDR3 protein: CASSFPGQGSIYF; CDR3 DNA: TGTGCCAGCAGCTTCCCGGGACAGGGGTCCATATATTTT
V gene: TRBV9; clone size: -; D gene: -; J gene: TRBJ2-2; CDR3 protein: CASKIGESNTGELFF; CDR3 DNA: TGTGCCAGCAAAATCGGGGAATCGAACACCGGGGAGCTGTTTTTT